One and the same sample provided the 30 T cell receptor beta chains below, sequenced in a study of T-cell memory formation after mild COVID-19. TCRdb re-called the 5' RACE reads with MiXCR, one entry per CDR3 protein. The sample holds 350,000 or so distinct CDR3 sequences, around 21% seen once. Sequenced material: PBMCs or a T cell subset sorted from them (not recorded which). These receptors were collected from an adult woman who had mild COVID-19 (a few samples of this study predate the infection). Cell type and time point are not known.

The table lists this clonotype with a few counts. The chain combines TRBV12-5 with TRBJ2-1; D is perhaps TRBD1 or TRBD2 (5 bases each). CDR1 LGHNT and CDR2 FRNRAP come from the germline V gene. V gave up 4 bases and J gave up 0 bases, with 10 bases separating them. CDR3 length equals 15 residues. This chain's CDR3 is CASGSSGSSYNEQFF. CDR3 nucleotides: TGTGCTAGTGGTTCCTCAGGGAGCTCCTACAATGAGCAGTTCTTC.

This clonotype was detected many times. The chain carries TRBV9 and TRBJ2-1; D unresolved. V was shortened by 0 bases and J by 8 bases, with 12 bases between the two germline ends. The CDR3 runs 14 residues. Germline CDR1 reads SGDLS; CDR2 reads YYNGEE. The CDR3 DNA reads TGTGCCAGCAGCGTAGGATTGCTCGGCGATGAGCAGTTCTTC. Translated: CASSVGLLGDEQFF. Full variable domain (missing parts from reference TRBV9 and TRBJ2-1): DSGVTQTPKHLITATGQRVTLRCSPRSGDLSVYWYQQSLDQGLQFLIQYYNGEERAKGNILERFSAQQFPDLHSELNLSSLELGDSALYFCASSVGLLGDEQFFGPGTRLTVL.

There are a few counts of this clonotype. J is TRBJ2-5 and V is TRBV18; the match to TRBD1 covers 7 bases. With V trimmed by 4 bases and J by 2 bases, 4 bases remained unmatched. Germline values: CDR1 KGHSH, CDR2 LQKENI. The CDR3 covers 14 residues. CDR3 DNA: TGTGCCAGCTCACGGGACAGAATACAAGAGACCCAGTACTTC. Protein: CASSRDRIQETQYF.

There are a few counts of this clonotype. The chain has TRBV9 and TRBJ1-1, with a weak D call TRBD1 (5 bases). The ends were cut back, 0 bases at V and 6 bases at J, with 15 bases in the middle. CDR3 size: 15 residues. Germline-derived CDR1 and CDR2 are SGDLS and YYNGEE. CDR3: CASSVGIVDSSEAFF. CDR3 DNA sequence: TGTGCCAGCAGCGTAGGGATAGTCGACAGTTCTGAAGCTTTCTTT.

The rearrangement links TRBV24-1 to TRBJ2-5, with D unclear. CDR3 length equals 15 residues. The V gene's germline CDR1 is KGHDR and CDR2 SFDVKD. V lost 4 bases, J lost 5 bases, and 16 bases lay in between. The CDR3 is CATSDYLQIGETQYF. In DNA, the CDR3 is TGTGCCACCAGTGACTACCTACAGATCGGGGAGACCCAGTACTTC.

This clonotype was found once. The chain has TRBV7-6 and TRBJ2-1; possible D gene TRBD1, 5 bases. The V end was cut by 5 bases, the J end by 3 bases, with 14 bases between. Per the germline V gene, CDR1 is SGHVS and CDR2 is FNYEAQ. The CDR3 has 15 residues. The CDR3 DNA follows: TGTGCCAGCAGCCCCCCGACAGTGGGCTACAATGAGCAGTTCTTC. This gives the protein CASSPPTVGYNEQFF.

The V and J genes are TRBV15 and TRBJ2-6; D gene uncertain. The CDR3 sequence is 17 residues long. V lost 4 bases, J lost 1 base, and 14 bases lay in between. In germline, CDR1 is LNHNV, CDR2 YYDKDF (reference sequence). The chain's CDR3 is CATSITLLGSGANVLTF. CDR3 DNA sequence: TGTGCCACCAGCATCACCCTATTGGGTTCTGGGGCCAACGTCCTGACTTTC.

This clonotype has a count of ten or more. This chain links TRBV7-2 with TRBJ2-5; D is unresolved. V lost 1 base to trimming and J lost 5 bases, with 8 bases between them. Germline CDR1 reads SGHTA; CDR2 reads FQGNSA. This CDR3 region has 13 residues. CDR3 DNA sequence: TGTGCCAGCAGCTTAGGTTTGGTGGAGACCCAGTACTTC. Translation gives CASSLGLVETQYF.

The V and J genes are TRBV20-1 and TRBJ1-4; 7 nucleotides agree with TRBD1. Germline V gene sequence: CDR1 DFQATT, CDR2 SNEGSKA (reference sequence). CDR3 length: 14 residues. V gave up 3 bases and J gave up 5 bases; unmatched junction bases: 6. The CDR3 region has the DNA TGCAGTGCTAGCCGGGGACAGCAAAATGAAAAACTGTTTTTT. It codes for CSASRGQQNEKLFF.

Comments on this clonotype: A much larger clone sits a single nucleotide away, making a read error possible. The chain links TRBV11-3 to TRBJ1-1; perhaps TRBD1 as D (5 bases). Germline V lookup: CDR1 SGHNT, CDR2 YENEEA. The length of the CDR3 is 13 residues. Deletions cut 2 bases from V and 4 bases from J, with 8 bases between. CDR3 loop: CASSLKGTTEAFF. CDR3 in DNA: TGTGCCAGCAGCTTAAAGGGGACCACTGAAGCTTTCTTT.

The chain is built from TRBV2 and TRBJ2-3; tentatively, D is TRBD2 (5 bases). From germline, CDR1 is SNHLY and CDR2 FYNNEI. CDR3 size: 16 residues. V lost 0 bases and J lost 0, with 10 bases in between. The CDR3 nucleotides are TGTGCCAGCAGTGAAGCCGCGGGCGCTAGCACAGATACGCAGTATTTT. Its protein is CASSEAAGASTDTQYF.

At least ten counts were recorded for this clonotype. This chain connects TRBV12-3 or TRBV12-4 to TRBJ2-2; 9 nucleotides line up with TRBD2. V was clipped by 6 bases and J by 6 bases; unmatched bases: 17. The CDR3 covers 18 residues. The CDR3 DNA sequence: TGTGCCAGCAGCCTCCCTCGCAGCGGGAGGCCGTTCGCCGGGGAGCTGTTTTTT. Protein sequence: CASSLPRSGRPFAGELFF.

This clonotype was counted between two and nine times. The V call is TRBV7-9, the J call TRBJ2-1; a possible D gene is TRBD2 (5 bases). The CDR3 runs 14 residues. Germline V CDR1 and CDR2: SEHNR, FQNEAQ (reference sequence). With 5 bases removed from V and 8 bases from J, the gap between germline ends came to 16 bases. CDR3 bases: TGTGCCAGCAGCCTAGGAGGCCCCGAGGATGAGCAGTTCTTC. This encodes CASSLGGPEDEQFF.

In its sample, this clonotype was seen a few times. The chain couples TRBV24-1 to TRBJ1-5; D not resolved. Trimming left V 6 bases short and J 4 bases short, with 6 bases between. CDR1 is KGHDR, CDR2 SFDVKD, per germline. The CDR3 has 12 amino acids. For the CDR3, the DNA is TGTGCCACCAGTATGGAAAATCAGCCCCAGCATTTT. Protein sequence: CATSMENQPQHF.

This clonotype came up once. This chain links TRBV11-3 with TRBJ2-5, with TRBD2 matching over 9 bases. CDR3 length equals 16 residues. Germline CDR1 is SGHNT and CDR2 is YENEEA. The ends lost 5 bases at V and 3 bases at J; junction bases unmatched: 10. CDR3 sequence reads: CASSARDVAGEETQYF. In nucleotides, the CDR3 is TGTGCCAGCAGCGCGCGGGACGTAGCGGGAGAAGAGACCCAGTACTTC.

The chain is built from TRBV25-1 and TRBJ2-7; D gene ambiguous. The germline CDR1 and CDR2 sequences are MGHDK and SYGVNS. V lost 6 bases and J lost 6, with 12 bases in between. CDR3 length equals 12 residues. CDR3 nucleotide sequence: TGTGCCAGCAGCTATCCCAACGGCGAGCAGTACTTC. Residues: CASSYPNGEQYF.

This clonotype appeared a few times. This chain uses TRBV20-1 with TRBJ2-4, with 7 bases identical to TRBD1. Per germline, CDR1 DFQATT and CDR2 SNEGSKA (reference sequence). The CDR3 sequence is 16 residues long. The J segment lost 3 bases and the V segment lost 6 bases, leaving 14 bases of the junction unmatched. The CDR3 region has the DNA TGCAGTGCAGTTGAGCGACAGGGTTGGGTCAAAAACATTCAGTACTTC. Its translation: CSAVERQGWVKNIQYF.

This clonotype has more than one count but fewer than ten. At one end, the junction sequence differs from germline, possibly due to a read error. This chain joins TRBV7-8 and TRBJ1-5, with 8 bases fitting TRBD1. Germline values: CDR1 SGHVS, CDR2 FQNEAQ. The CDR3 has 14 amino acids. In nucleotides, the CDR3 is TGTGCCAGCAGCCCCGGACAGGGCAATCAGCTCCAGCATTTT. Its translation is CASSPGQGNQLQHF.

The DNA of the CDR3 is TGTGCCAGCAGTTCCCACGCAGGGATGAACACTGAAGCTTTCTTT. Protein sequence: CASSSHAGMNTEAFF. This chain connects TRBV12-3 or TRBV12-4 to TRBJ1-1, with a tentative D call TRBD1 (5 bases). The CDR3 is 15 residues long. V lost 4 bases and J 0 bases, leaving 12 bases between the germline ends.

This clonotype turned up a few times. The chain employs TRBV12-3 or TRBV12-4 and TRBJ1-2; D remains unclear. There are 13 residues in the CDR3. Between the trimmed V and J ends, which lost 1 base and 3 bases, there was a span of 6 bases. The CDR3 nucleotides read TGTGCCAGCAGTTTAGGGCAGTACTATGGCTACACCTTC. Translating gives CASSLGQYYGYTF.

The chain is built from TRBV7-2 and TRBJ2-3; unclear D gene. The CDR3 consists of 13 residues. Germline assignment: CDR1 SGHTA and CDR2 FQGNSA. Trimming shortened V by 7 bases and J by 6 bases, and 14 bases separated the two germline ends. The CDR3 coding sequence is TGTGCCAGCAACGATGTATTGGGCGATACGCAGTATTTT. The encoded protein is CASNDVLGDTQYF.

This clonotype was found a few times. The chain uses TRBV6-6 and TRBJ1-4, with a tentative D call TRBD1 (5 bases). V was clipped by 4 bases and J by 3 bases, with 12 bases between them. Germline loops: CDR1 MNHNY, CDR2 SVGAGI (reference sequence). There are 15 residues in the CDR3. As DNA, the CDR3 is TGTGCCAGCAGTTTAACAGGCAAACCTAATGAAAAACTGTTTTTT. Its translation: CASSLTGKPNEKLFF.

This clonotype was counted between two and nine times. In nucleotides, the CDR3 is TGTGCCAGCAGGAGCAACCCAGGGGGGTTTGTTGGAGAGACCCAGTACTTC. This gives the protein CASRSNPGGFVGETQYF. The chain has TRBV27 and TRBJ2-5; maybe TRBD1 (7 bases). The length of the CDR3 is 17 residues. The germline V gene encodes CDR1 MNHEY and CDR2 SMNVEV (reference sequence). V lost 6 bases, J lost 4 bases, and 24 bases lay in between.

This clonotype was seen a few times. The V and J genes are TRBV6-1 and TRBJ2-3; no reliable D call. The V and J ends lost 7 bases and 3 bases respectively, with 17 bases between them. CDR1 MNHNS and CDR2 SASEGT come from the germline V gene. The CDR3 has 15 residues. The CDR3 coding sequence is TGTGCCAGCATCCCCTGGGCCGAATGGACAGATACGCAGTATTTT. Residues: CASIPWAEWTDTQYF.

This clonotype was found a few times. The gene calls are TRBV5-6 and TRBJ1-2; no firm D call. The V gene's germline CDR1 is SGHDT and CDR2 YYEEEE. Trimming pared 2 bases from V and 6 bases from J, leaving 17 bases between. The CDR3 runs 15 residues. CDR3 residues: CASSFVGGVGNGYTF. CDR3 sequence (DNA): TGTGCCAGCAGCTTTGTCGGAGGCGTCGGAAATGGCTACACCTTC.

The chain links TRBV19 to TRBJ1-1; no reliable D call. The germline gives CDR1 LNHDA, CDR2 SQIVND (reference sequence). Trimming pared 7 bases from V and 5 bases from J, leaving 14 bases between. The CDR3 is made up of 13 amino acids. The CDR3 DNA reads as TGTGCCAGTACCCAAGGATCAATTACTGAAGCTTTCTTT. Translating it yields CASTQGSITEAFF.

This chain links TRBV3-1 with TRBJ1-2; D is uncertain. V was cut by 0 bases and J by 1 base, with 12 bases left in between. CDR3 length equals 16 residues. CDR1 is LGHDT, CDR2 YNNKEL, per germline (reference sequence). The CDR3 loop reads CASSQDVRQDNYGYTF. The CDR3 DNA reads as TGTGCCAGCAGCCAAGATGTACGGCAGGATAACTATGGCTACACCTTC.

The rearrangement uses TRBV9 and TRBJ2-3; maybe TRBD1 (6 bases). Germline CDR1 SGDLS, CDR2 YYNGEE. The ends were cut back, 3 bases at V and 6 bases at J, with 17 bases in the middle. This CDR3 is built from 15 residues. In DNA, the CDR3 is TGTGCCAGCAGCGGGGACAACGGTCCAGGGGATACGCAGTATTTT. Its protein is CASSGDNGPGDTQYF.

The CDR3 here is CASSSGGLYNEQFF. The CDR3 DNA is TGTGCCAGCAGTTCGGGGGGGCTCTACAATGAGCAGTTCTTC. The chain links TRBV6-5 to TRBJ2-1; 8 bases map to TRBD2. CDR3 size: 14 residues. J lost 3 bases, V lost 4 bases, and 2 bases had no gene match. CDR1 is MNHEY and CDR2 is SVGAGI in the germline V gene.

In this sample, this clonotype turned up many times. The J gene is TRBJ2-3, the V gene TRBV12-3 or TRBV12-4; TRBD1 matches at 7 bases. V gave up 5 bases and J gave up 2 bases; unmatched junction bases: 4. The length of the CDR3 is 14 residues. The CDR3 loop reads CASSRDRLTDTQYF. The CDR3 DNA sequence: TGTGCCAGCAGTCGGGACAGACTCACAGATACGCAGTATTTT.